This T cell receptor beta chain was recorded in a study of T-cell reconstitution after alpha-beta-depleted transplantation in children. V lost 3 bases to trimming and J lost 4 bases, with 10 bases between them. Germline V gene sequence: CDR1 MDHEN, CDR2 SYDVKM. The CDR3 contains 14 residues. This clonotype came up a few times. The library targeted TCRbeta and was prepared with unique molecular identifiers. TCRdb re-analysed the PCR reads in MiXCR, keeping a single row per CDR3 protein. The sample comprises hundreds of thousands of distinct CDR3 sequences, about 11% of which are singletons, and approximately 4.1% rests with the top ten.

The rearrangement links TRBV28 to TRBJ1-5, with unresolved D. The receptor comes from a human donor who donated a stem cell graft to a child with acute myeloid leukemia. The material sequenced was PBMCs from the stem cell graft donor, taken from the stem cell graft. This CDR3 is CASSFPGLNQPQHF. Here the CDR3 DNA reads TGTGCCAGCAGTTTTCCAGGTTTGAATCAGCCCCAGCATTTT.